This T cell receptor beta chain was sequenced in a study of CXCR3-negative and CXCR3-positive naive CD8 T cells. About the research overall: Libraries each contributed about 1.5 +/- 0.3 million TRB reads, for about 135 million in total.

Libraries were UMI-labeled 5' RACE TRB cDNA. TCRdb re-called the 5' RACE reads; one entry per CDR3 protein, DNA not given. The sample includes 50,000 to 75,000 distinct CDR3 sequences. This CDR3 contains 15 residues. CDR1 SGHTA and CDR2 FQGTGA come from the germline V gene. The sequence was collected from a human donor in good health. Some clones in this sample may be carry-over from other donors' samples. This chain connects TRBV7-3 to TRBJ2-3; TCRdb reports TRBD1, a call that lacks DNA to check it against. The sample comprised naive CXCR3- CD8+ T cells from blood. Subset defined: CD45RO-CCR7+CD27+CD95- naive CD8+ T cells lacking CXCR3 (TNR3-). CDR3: CASSFGQGVGDTQYF.